The rows below give T cell receptor beta chains drawn from one sample of a study of blood T cell repertoires in COVID-19. The table came from immunoSEQ multiplex PCR; TCRdb's copy has only in-frame clones and leaves some out. The sample has around 100,000 clones, 80% to 90% seen once. Sequencing was done on a sample of peripheral blood. These TCRs come from a woman aged 60-75 years with acute or convalescent COVID-19. Both conserved end residues are part of each CDR3. D genes are given only for firm matches. Size is stated for part of the rows, as once, few or many counts, or as a class when the clone is expanded.

j_call v_call clone_size d_call cdr3_nt cdr3_aa
TRBJ1-6 TRBV5-1 once - TGCGCCAGCAGCTTGATCGATTCACCCCTCCACTTT CASSLIDSPLHF
TRBJ2-1 TRBV6-4 - - TGTGCCAGCAGTGATAAGGTCAAAAGAGACTCCGAAGCCCCCTACAATGAGCAGTTCTTC CASSDKVKRDSEAPYNEQFF
TRBJ1-2 TRBV6-6 - TRBD1 TGTGCCAGCAGTTACTCCGGGACAGGGGGTGGCTACACCTTC CASSYSGTGGGYTF
TRBJ1-1 TRBV10-3 - TRBD1 TGTGCCATCAGCCCCGGGACAGGGGGGGTGCTGGTCACTGAAGCTTTCTTT CAISPGTGGVLVTEAFF
TRBJ1-5 TRBV5-8 - TRBD1 TGTGCCAGCAGCTTGGAAGGGCCACAGGGGGATGGGAATCAGCCCCAGCATTTT CASSLEGPQGDGNQPQHF
TRBJ1-2 TRBV30 - - TGTGCCTGGAGCTCAAGGGGGATGAGGGACTATGGCTACACCTTC CAWSSRGMRDYGYTF
TRBJ2-1 TRBV5-1 - - TGCGCCAGCCAACCACACGGGAGCTCCTACAATGAGCAGTTCTTC CASQPHGSSYNEQFF
TRBJ1-1 TRBV20-1 - - TGCAGTGCTGTCCGGGACATCGAAGCTTTCTTT CSAVRDIEAFF
TRBJ1-5 TRBV7-2 once TRBD1 TGTGCCAGCAGCTTAGGGACAGGAACCAATCAGCCCCAGCATTTT CASSLGTGTNQPQHF
TRBJ1-1 TRBV5-1 - - TGCGCCAGCAGCTTGATTGTTGGGGAGACTGAAGCTTTCTTT CASSLIVGETEAFF
TRBJ2-5 TRBV7-6 - - TGTGCCAGCAGCTCCTATGGGAGTGGGTATAGGGGGGAGACCCAGTACTTC CASSSYGSGYRGETQYF
TRBJ2-5 TRBV5-1 - TRBD2 TGCGCCAGCAGTCGGGGAAATAGCGGGAGAGAAGAGACCCAGTACTTC CASSRGNSGREETQYF
TRBJ2-3 TRBV4-1 few - TGCGCCAGCAGCCAAGACCCAGCCCAGGGCGTGAGAGATACGCAGTATTTT CASSQDPAQGVRDTQYF
TRBJ2-3 TRBV5-1 once TRBD1 TGCGCCAGCAGCTTGGATGGGACAGGGTCAGATACGCAGTATTTT CASSLDGTGSDTQYF
TRBJ2-3 TRBV6-5 - TRBD2 TGTGCCAGCAGTAGGACTAGCGGGATTGATACGCAGTATTTT CASSRTSGIDTQYF